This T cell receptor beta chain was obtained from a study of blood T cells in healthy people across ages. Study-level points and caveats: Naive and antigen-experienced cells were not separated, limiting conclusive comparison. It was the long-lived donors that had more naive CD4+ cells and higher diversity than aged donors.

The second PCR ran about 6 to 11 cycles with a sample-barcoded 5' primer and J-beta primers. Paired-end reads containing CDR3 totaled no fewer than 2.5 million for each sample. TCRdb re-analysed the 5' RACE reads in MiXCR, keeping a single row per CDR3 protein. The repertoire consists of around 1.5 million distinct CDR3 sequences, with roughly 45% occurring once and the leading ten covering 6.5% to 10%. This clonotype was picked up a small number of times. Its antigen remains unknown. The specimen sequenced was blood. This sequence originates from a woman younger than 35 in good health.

CDR3 in DNA: TGTGCCAGCAGCCAAGATCGGGCAGGGGGCGCGGGTCAGCCCCAGCATTTT. It codes for CASSQDRAGGAGQPQHF. The chain links TRBV3-1 to TRBJ1-5, with TRBD1 identical over 8 bases. CDR3 length: 17 amino acids. V dropped 0 bases and J dropped 6; count of bases not matched to a gene: 10. The germline V gene encodes CDR1 LGHDT and CDR2 YNNKEL (reference sequence).